In this sample, the clone carrying this T cell receptor (beta chain) turned up once. The same CDR3 also results from other DNA sequences found in this sample. These data come from a study of blood T cell repertoires in COVID-19. The overall study: Spain, Italy and the United States supplied samples that represented acute and convalescent COVID-19.

Here immunoSEQ multiplex PCR was the method, and the copy in TCRdb shows in-frame clones only, minus some. Among 95,000 to 100,000 clones listed, about 84% were seen once. The germline V gene has CDR1 MNHEY and CDR2 SVGAGI. The V segment lost 8 bases and the J segment 6 bases; nucleotides outside the gene matches: 11. This CDR3 is built from 14 residues. The sequence came from a woman of 80 years or more with acute or convalescent COVID-19. The rearrangement uses TRBV6-5 and TRBJ1-1; the match to TRBD1 covers 8 bases. The sample was peripheral blood. CDR3 loop: CASGRQGRVPEAFF. CDR3 nucleotides: TGTGCCAGCGGTAGACAGGGGCGAGTACCTGAAGCTTTCTTT.